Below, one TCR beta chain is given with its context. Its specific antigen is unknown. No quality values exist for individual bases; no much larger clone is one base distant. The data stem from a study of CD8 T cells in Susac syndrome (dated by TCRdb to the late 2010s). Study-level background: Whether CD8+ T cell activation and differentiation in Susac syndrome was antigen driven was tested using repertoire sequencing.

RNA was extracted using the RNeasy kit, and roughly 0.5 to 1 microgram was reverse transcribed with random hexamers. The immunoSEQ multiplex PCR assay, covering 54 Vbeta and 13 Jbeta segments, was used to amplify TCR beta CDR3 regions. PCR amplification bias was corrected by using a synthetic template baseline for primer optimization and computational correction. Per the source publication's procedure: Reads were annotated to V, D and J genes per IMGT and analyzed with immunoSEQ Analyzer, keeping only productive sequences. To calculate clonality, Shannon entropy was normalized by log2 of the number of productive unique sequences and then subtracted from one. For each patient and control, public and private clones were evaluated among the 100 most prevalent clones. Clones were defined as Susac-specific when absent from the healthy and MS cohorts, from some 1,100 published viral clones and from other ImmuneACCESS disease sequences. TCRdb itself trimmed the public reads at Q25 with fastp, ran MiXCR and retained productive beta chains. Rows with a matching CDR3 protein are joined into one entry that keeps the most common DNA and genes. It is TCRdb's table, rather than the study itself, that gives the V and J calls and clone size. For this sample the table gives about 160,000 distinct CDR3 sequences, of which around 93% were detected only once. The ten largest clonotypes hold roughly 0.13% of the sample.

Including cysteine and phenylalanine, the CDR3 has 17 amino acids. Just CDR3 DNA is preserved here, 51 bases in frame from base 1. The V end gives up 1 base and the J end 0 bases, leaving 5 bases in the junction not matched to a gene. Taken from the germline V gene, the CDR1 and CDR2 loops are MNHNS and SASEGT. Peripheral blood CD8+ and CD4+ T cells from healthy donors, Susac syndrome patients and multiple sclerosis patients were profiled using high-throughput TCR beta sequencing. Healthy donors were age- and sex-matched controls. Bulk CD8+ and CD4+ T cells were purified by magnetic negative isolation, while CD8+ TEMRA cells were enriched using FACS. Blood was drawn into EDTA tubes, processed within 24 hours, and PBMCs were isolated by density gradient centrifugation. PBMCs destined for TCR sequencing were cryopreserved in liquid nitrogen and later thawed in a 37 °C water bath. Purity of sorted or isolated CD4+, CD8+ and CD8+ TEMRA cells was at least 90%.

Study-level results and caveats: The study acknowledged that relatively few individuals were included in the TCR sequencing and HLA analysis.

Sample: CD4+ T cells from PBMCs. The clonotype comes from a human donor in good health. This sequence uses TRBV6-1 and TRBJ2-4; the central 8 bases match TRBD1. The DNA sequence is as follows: TGTGCCAGCAGTGAAGGGAACAGGGGGATAGCCAAAAACATTCAGTACTTC. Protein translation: CASSEGNRGIAKNIQYF.